This T cell receptor (beta chain) was profiled in a study of metastatic and nonmetastatic thyroid tumors. TCRdb reassembled clones from the PCR reads with MiXCR. The repertoire holds 25,000 to 30,000 clones, with roughly 15% as singletons. Treatment of any kind had been given to no patient before thyroid surgery. The CDR3 spans 14 residues. With V trimmed by 3 bases and J by 8 bases, 4 bases remained unmatched. From germline, CDR1 is SGHRS and CDR2 YFSETQ. In this sample, this clone turned up many times. Sequenced sample: blood. This clonotype originated in a male donor with papillary thyroid cancer or a benign thyroid nodule (not recorded which). Some clones in this sample may be carry-over from other donors' samples. The chain uses TRBV5-1 and TRBJ1-4, with TRBD1 matching over 10 bases. The CDR3 loop is CASSSGQGKEKLFF. The CDR3 DNA reads as TGCGCCAGCAGCTCGGGACAGGGGAAGGAAAAACTGTTTTTT.